This is a list of T cell receptor beta chains from one sample in a study of beta chain features in type 1 diabetes. Sequencing was performed with immunoSEQ multiplex PCR; in TCRdb, only in-frame clones are kept and a portion is missing. The sample gives over 350,000 clones, about 15% of which show up once; about 0.02% is in the top ten. Sequencing input: naive CD4+ T cells from blood. These receptors were obtained from a woman younger than 35 in good health. Each CDR3 is given with its conserved first and last residue.

length	V	CDR3
13	TRBV6-5	CASSYTPDQPQHF
14	TRBV5-1	CASSRQGERETQYF
15	TRBV10-3	CAISEVEGGYNEQFF
14	TRBV5-5	CASSRLINTGELFF
16	TRBV7-3	CASSLYGTTSTDTQYF
14	TRBV4-3	CASSQEVSSYEQYF
17	TRBV4-1	CASSQSWTSGSQETQYF
14	TRBV27	CASRRTGRTDTQYF
13	TRBV7-9	CASSGRDLVEQFF
15	TRBV18	CASSPRQGASETQYF
15	TRBV6-1	CASIRTGTGANVLTF
14	TRBV5-6	CASSLGQPNYGYTF
16	TRBV5-4	CASSFRPSGSYNEQFF
12	TRBV5-6	CASSLSTEKLFF
13	TRBV29-1	CSVLEASNQPQHF
14	TRBV6-1	CASTPPSGAREQFF
15	TRBV25-1	CASSAPGQGDGTQYF
16	TRBV29-1	CSVEGGTSGSAGELFF